These 20 T cell receptor beta chains were all obtained from the same sample, sequenced in a study of OX40 agonist ivuxolimab in advanced cancers. The library was made by the immunoSEQ multiplex PCR assay. As stored in TCRdb, this immuneACCESS dataset retains in-frame rearrangements with V and J assigned. A fraction of the clones does not appear; measured against another copy, unresolved V genes explain less than half of the discrepancy, and the remainder lacks a known reason. The sample contains around 150,000 clones, 90% to 95% of them found a single time. The top ten clones comprise under 0.4% of the sample. The sequences come from CD4+ or CD8+ T cells sorted from blood, collected in a trial of the OX40 agonist ivuxolimab. The receptors originated from an adult with an advanced solid tumor such as melanoma, head and neck, liver or kidney cancer.

The gene calls are TRBV30 and TRBJ1-1, with D possibly being TRBD1 (6 bases). CDR3 length: 12 residues. Trimming stripped 3 bases from V and 5 bases from J, with 10 bases between. Germline CDR1 GTSNPN, CDR2 SVGIG (reference sequence). For the CDR3, the DNA is TGTGCCTGGAGCAGGGGTCGGACTGAAGCTTTCTTT. Translation gives CAWSRGRTEAFF. The full variable domain, with the rest looked up from reference TRBV30 and TRBJ1-1, is SQTIHQWPATLVQPVGSPLSLECTVEGTSNPNLYWYRQAAGRGLQLLFYSVGIGQISSEVPQNLSASRPQDRQFILSSKKLLLSDSGFYLCAWSRGRTEAFFGQGTRLTVV.

The chain has TRBV21-1 and TRBJ1-1; no check of the table's D call, TRBD1, against the DNA was made. TRBV21-1 is annotated as a pseudogene. The CDR3 runs 17 residues. The CDR3 nucleotides read TGTGCCAGCAGCAAGGTCCATGGGCAGGGGAGAGTTACTGAAGCTTTCTTT. Translation gives CASSKVHGQGRVTEAFF.

V is TRBV18 and J is TRBJ2-5, with TRBD1 as a possible D gene (5 bases). V was cut by 4 bases and J by 1 base, with 10 bases left in between. CDR1 is KGHSH, CDR2 LQKENI, per germline. This CDR3 has 14 residues. The DNA of the CDR3 is TGTGCCAGCTCACAGCGTAGGGGCCAAGAGACCCAGTACTTC. It translates to CASSQRRGQETQYF. The full variable domain, with the rest looked up from reference TRBV18 and TRBJ2-5, is NAGVMQNPRHLVRRRGQEARLRCSPMKGHSHVYWYRQLPEEGLKFMVYLQKENIIDESGMPKERFSAEFPKEGPSILRIQQVVRGDSAAYFCASSQRRGQETQYFGPGTRLLVL.

The chain has TRBV5-1 and TRBJ2-1; 12 bases agree with TRBD2. V shed 3 bases and J 5 bases; nucleotides not matched to a gene: 6. The CDR3 consists of 16 residues. Germline lookup yields CDR1 SGHRS and CDR2 YFSETQ. In DNA form, the CDR3 reads TGCGCCAGCAGCTCGACTAGCGGGAGAGGGGACAATGAGCAGTTCTTC. Encoded protein: CASSSTSGRGDNEQFF.

V usage is TRBV28 and J usage is TRBJ1-2; no definite D call. This CDR3 comprises 14 residues. Germline CDR1 reads MDHEN; CDR2 reads SYDVKM. V gave up 8 bases and J gave up 0 bases, with 13 bases separating them. In DNA form, the CDR3 reads TGTGCCAGCGAGGGCAGCCTGCCTAACTATGGCTACACCTTC. Residues: CASEGSLPNYGYTF.

The V and J genes are TRBV4-1 and TRBJ2-5, with D perhaps TRBD1 (5 bases). Per germline, CDR1 MGHRA and CDR2 YSYEKL. The CDR3 loop spans 18 amino acids. V was trimmed by 0 bases and J by 7 bases, leaving 24 bases between them. The CDR3 bases are TGCGCCAGCAGCCAAGATTTCCTCCCCATTTTGGGGCATGGGACCCAGTACTTC. It translates to CASSQDFLPILGHGTQYF.

CDR3 amino acids: CASPSRDLGADTQYF. For the CDR3, the DNA is TGTGCCAGTCCCTCCCGGGACCTGGGGGCAGATACGCAGTATTTT. This chain links TRBV7-9 with TRBJ2-3; D assignment may be TRBD1 or TRBD2 (5 bases each). V dropped 9 bases and J dropped 4 bases, with 20 bases sitting between them. CDR1 SEHNR and CDR2 FQNEAQ come from the germline V gene (reference sequence). The CDR3 consists of 15 residues.

The chain combines TRBV6-1 with TRBJ2-2; D is uncertain. CDR3 length: 15 residues. With 3 bases removed from V and 2 bases from J, the gap between germline ends came to 10 bases. The germline V gene has CDR1 MNHNS and CDR2 SASEGT. CDR3 bases: TGTGCCAGCAGTGAGGGTGCTAGAAACACCGGGGAGCTGTTTTTT. It yields the protein CASSEGARNTGELFF.

The chain carries TRBV28 and TRBJ1-2; D is undetermined. The germline V and J ends were trimmed by 3 bases and 4 bases, with 15 bases remaining between them. The germline V gene encodes CDR1 MDHEN and CDR2 SYDVKM. The CDR3 loop spans 15 amino acids. CDR3 sequence (DNA): TGTGCCAGCAGTTTCTCGGCCAACTACCTCTATGGCTACACCTTC. As protein: CASSFSANYLYGYTF.

The chain uses TRBV9 and TRBJ1-3; unclear D gene. CDR1 and CDR2 (germline): SGDLS, YYNGEE. This CDR3 is 14 amino acids long. Trimming took off 0 bases at V and 7 bases at J, with 11 bases between the two ends. For the CDR3, the DNA is TGTGCCAGCAGCGTAGCTGACGGAGGTAACACCATATATTTT. Its translation: CASSVADGGNTIYF.

The chain combines TRBV21-1 with TRBJ2-7; TRBD1 is the table's D call, not checked against the DNA. TRBV21-1 has pseudogene status. The CDR3 extends over 15 amino acids. CDR3 DNA: TGTGCCAGCAGCAAATCCCATACAGTGCTCTACGAGCAGTACTTC. Its translation is CASSKSHTVLYEQYF.

The chain has TRBV5-1 and TRBJ1-1; TRBD1 agrees at 7 bases. CDR1 is SGHRS, CDR2 YFSETQ, per germline. CDR3 length: 15 residues. V gave up 0 bases and J gave up 6 bases; unmatched junction bases: 8. This CDR3 is CASSLGGQPGAEAFF. The CDR3 DNA sequence: TGCGCCAGCAGCTTGGGGGGACAGCCCGGGGCTGAAGCTTTCTTT.

The rearrangement links TRBV6-1 to TRBJ2-7, with D hard to call. The germline CDR1 and CDR2 sequences are MNHNS and SASEGT. This CDR3 is 11 amino acids long. V lost 6 bases and J 4 bases, leaving 7 bases between the germline ends. This CDR3 reads CASSRRYEQYF. The CDR3 DNA reads TGTGCCAGCAGCCGACGATACGAGCAGTACTTC.

About this clone itself: Sequence at one end of the junction differs from germline and may be a read error. This chain connects TRBV7-2 to TRBJ1-1; possible D gene TRBD1, 6 bases. CDR3 length equals 15 residues. The V gene's germline CDR1 is SGHTA and CDR2 FQGNSA. For the CDR3, the DNA is TGTGTCAGCAGCTTACACAGGGCTTTAAACACTGAAGCTTTCTTT. It encodes CVSSLHRALNTEAFF.

The rearrangement uses TRBV11-2 and TRBJ1-6, with a weak D call TRBD1 (5 bases). Looked up from germline, CDR1 is SGHAT and CDR2 is FQNNGV. The CDR3 totals 13 residues. V was cut by 5 bases and J by 14 bases, with 16 bases left in between. The CDR3 region has the DNA TGTGCCAGCAGCCCCCGGGACCTCTCGTCCCTCCACTTT. Amino acid sequence: CASSPRDLSSLHF.

The rearrangement uses TRBV11-2 and TRBJ2-3; D perhaps matches TRBD2 (6 bases). This CDR3 has 15 residues. The V and J ends lost 2 bases and 5 bases respectively, with 14 bases between them. Germline V CDR1 and CDR2: SGHAT, FQNNGV. CDR3 nucleotides: TGTGCCAGCAGCTTATTTACTAGCCAGGGAGATACGCAGTATTTT. Translation gives CASSLFTSQGDTQYF.

The chain carries TRBV6-5 and TRBJ2-2; the match to TRBD2 covers 9 bases. The CDR3 is 15 amino acids. With V trimmed by 5 bases and J by 4 bases, 5 bases remained unmatched. CDR1 and CDR2 (germline): MNHEY, SVGAGI. CDR3 sequence: CASSGSGGFTGELFF. CDR3 in DNA: TGTGCCAGCAGTGGGAGCGGGGGGTTCACCGGGGAGCTGTTTTTT.

The chain combines TRBV7-3 with TRBJ1-2; tentatively, D is TRBD1 (5 bases). V was cut by 5 bases and J by 6 bases, with 16 bases left in between. The CDR3 spans 14 residues. Germline V gives CDR1 SGHTA, CDR2 FQGTGA. CDR3: CASSPQTGLDGYTF. The CDR3 nucleotides read TGTGCCAGCAGCCCCCAGACGGGACTGGATGGCTACACCTTC.

J is TRBJ1-3 and V is TRBV5-1, with D unclear. Trimming took off 0 bases at V and 0 bases at J, with 7 bases between the two ends. Germline V lookup: CDR1 SGHRS, CDR2 YFSETQ. This CDR3 has 15 residues. The DNA for the CDR3 is TGCGCCAGCAGCTTGGGGCAGAACTCTGGAAACACCATATATTTT. Translated: CASSLGQNSGNTIYF. Supplemented by reference TRBV5-1 and TRBJ1-3, the full variable domain reads KAGVTQTPRYLIKTRGQQVTLSCSPISGHRSVSWYQQTPGQGLQFLFEYFSETQRNKGNFPGRFSGRQFSNSRSEMNVSTLELGDSALYLCASSLGQNSGNTIYFGEGSWLTVV.

This sequence joins TRBV9 and TRBJ1-2; TRBD1 aligns across 7 bases. Germline loops: CDR1 SGDLS, CDR2 YYNGEE. Germline trimming cut 3 bases from V and 0 bases from J; bases unmatched to any gene: 11. This CDR3 has 17 residues. This CDR3 reads CASSAVRGTSANYGYTF. CDR3 bases: TGTGCCAGCAGCGCGGTCAGGGGGACCTCAGCTAACTATGGCTACACCTTC.